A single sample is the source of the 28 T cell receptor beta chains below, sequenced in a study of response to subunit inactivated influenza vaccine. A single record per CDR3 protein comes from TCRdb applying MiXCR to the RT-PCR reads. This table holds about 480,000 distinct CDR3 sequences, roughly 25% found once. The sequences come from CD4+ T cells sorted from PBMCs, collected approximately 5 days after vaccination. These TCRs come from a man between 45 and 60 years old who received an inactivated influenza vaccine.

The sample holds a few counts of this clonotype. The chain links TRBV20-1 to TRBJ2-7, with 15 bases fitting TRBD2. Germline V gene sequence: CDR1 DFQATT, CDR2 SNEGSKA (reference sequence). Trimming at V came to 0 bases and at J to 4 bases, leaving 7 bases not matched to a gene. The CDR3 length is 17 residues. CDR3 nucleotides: TGCAGTGCTAGAGACCCGGGACTAGCGGGAGGACCTTACGAGCAGTACTTC. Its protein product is CSARDPGLAGGPYEQYF.

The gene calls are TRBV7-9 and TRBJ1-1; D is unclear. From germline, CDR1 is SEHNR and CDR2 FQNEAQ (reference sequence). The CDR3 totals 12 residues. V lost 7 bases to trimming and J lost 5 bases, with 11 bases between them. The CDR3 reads CASTRARTEAFF. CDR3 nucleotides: TGTGCCAGCACTCGAGCGAGGACTGAAGCTTTCTTT. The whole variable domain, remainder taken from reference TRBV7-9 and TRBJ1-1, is DTGVSQNPRHKITKRGQNVTFRCDPISEHNRLYWYRQTLGQGPEFLTYFQNEAQLEKSRLLSDRFSAERPKGSFSTLEIQRTEQGDSAMYLCASTRARTEAFFGQGTRLTVV.

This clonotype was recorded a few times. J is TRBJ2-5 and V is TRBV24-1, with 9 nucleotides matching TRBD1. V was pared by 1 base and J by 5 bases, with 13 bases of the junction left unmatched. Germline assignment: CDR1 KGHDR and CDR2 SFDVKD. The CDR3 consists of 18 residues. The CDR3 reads CATSDFGGQGRGRETQYF. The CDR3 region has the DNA TGTGCCACCAGTGATTTCGGGGGACAGGGAAGAGGCAGGGAGACCCAGTACTTC.

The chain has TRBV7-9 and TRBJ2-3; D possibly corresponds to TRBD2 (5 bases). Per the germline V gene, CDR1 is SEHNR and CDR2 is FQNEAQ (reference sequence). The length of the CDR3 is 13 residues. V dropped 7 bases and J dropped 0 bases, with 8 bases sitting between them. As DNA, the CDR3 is TGTGCCAGCATTCCGGGAAGCACAGATACGCAGTATTTT. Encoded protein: CASIPGSTDTQYF. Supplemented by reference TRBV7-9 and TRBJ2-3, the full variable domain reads DTGVSQNPRHKITKRGQNVTFRCDPISEHNRLYWYRQTLGQGPEFLTYFQNEAQLEKSRLLSDRFSAERPKGSFSTLEIQRTEQGDSAMYLCASIPGSTDTQYFGPGTRLTVL.

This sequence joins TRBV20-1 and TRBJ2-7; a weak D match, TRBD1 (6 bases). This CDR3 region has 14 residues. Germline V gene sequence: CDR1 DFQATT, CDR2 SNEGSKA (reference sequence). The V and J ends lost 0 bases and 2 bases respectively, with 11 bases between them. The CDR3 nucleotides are TGCAGTGCTAGAGAACAGGGCCCTACCTACGAGCAGTACTTC. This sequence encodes CSAREQGPTYEQYF.

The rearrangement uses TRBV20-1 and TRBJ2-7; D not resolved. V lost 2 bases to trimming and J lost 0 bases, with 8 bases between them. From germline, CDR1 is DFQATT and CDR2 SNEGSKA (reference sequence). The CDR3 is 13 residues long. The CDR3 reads CSARHLTSYEQYF. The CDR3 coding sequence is TGCAGTGCTAGACACTTAACCTCCTACGAGCAGTACTTC.

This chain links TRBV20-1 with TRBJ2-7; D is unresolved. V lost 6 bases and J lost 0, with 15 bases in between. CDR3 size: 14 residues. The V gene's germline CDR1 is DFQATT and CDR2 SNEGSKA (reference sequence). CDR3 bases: TGCAGTGCCGACGGGTGGCGGAGCTCCTACGAGCAGTACTTC. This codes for CSADGWRSSYEQYF.

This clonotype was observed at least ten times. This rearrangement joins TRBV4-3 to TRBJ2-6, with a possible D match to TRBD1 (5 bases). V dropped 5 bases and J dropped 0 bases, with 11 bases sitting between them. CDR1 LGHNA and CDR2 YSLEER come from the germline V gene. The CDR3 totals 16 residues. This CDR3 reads CASSRGESSGANVLTF. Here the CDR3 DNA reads TGCGCCAGCAGCAGGGGCGAAAGCTCTGGGGCCAACGTCCTGACTTTC.

The CDR3 here is CSARGGSSTDTQYF. Here the CDR3 DNA reads TGCAGTGCTAGAGGTGGATCTAGCACAGATACGCAGTATTTT. The chain combines TRBV20-1 with TRBJ2-3, with unresolved D. This CDR3 comprises 14 residues. The ends were cut back, 1 base at V and 0 bases at J, with 8 bases in the middle. In germline, CDR1 is DFQATT, CDR2 SNEGSKA (reference sequence).

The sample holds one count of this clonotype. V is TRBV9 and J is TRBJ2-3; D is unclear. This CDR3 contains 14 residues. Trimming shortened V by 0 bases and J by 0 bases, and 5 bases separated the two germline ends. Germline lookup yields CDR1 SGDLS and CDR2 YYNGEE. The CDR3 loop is CASSVGESTDTQYF. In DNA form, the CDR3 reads TGTGCCAGCAGCGTAGGAGAGAGCACAGATACGCAGTATTTT.

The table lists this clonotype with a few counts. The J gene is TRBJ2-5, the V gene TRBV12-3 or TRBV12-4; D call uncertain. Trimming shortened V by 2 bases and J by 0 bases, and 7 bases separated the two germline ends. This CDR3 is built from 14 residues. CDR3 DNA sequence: TGTGCCAGCAGTTTAAGGGCCGACCAAGAGACCCAGTACTTC. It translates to CASSLRADQETQYF.

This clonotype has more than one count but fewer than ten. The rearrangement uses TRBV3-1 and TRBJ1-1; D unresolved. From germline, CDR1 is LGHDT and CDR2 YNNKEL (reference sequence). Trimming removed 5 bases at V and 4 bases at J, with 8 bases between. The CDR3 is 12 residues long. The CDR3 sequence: CASSKRSTEAFF. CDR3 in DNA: TGTGCCAGCAGCAAAAGGTCCACTGAAGCTTTCTTT.

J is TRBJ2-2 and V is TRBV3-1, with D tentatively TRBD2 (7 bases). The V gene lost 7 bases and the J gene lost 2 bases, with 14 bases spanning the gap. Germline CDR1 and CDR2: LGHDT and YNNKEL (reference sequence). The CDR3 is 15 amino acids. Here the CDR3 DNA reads TGTGCCAGCACCCGCGGGGGCCCCAACACCGGGGAGCTGTTTTTT. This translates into CASTRGGPNTGELFF.

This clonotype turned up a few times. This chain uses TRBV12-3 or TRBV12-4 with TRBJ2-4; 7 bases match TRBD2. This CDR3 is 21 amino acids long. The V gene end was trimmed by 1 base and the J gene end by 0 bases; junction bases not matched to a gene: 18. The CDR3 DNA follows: TGTGCCAGCAGTTTAGGTTTTTGGTTAGCGGGCCTCACCCTAGCCAAAAACATTCAGTACTTC. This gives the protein CASSLGFWLAGLTLAKNIQYF.

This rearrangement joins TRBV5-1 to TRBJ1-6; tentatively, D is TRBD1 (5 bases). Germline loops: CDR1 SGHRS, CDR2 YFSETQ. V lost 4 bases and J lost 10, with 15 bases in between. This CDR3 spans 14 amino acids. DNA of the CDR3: TGCGCCAGCAGCGACGGGACCTCTCTCTCACCCCTCCACTTT. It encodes CASSDGTSLSPLHF.

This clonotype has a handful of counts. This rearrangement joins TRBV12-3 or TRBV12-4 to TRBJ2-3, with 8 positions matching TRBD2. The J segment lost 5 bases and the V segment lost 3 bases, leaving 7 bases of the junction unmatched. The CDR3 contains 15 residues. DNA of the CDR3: TGTGCCAGCAGTTTTCGGCGGGGGGTAAAAGATACGCAGTATTTT. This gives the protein CASSFRRGVKDTQYF.

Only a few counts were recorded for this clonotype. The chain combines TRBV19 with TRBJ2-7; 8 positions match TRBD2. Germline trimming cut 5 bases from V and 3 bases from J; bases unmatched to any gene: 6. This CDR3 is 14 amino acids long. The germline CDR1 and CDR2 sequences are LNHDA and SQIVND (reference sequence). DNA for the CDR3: TGTGCCAGTAGTTCAACTAGCGGTTTCTACGAGCAGTACTTC. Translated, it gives CASSSTSGFYEQYF. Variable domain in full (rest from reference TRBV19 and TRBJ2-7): DGGITQSPKYLFRKEGQNVTLSCEQNLNHDAMYWYRQDPGQGLRLIYYSQIVNDFQKGDIAEGYSVSREKKESFPLTVTSAQKNPTAFYLCASSSTSGFYEQYFGPGTRLTVT.

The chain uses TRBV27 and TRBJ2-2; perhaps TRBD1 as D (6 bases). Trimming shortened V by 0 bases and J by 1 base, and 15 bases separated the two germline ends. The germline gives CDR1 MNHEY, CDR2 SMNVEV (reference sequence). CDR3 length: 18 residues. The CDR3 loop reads CASSLSKGHLKNTGELFF. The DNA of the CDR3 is TGTGCCAGCAGTTTATCGAAGGGACACTTAAAGAACACCGGGGAGCTGTTTTTT.

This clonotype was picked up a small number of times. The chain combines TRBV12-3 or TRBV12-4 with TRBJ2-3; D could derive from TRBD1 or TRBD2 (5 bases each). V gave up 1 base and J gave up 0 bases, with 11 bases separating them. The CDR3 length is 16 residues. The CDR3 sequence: CASSLGEGPSTDTQYF. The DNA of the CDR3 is TGTGCCAGCAGTTTAGGCGAGGGGCCAAGCACAGATACGCAGTATTTT.

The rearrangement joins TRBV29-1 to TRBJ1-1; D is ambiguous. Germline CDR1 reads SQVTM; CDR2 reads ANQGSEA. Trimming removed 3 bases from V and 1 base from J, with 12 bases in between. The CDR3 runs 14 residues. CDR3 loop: CSVDTGKGNTEAFF. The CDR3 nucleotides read TGCAGCGTTGACACCGGAAAGGGGAACACTGAAGCTTTCTTT.

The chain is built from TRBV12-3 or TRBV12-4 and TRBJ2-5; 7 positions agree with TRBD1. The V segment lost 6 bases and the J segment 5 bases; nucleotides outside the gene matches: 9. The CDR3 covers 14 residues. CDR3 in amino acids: CASRPTGPRETQYF. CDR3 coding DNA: TGTGCCAGCAGGCCGACAGGGCCGAGGGAGACCCAGTACTTC.

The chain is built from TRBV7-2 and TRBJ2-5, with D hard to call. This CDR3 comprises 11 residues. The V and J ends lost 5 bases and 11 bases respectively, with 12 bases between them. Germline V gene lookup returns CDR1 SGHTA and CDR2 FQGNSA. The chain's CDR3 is CASSAPGPQYF. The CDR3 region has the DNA TGTGCCAGCAGCGCTCCGGGCCCTCAGTACTTC.

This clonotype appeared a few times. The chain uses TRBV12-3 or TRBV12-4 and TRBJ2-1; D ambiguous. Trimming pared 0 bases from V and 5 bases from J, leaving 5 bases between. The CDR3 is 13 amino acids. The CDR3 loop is CASSLAEHNEQFF. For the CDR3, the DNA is TGTGCCAGCAGTTTAGCTGAGCACAATGAGCAGTTCTTC.

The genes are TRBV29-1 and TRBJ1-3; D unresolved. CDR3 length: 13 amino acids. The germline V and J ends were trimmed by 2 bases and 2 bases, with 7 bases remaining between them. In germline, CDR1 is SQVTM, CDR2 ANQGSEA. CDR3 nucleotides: TGCAGCGTTGAAAATCTCGCTGGAAACACCATATATTTT. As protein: CSVENLAGNTIYF.

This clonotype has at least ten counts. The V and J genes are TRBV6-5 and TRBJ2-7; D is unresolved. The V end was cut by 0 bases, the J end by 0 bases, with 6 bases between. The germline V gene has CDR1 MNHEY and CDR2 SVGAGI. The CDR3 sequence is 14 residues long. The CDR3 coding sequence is TGTGCCAGCAGTTACTCAGGGTCCTCCTACGAGCAGTACTTC. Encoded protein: CASSYSGSSYEQYF.

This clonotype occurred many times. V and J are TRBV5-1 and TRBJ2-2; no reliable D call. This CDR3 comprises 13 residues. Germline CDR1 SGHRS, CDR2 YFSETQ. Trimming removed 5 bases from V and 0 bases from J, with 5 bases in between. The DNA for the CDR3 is TGCGCCAGCAGTCGTACGAACACCGGGGAGCTGTTTTTT. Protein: CASSRTNTGELFF.

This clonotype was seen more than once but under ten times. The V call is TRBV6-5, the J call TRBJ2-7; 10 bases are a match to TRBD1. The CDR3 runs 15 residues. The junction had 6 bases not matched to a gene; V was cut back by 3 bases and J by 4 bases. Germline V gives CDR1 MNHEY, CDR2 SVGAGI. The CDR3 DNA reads TGTGCCAGCAGTTATGGGACAGGGGATACGTACGAGCAGTACTTC. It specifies CASSYGTGDTYEQYF.

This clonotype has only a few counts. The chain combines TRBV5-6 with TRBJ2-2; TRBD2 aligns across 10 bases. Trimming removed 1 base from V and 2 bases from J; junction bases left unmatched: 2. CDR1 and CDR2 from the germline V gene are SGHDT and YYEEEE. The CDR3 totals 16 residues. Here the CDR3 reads CASSLTSGANTGELFF. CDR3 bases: TGTGCCAGCAGCTTGACTAGCGGGGCAAACACCGGGGAGCTGTTTTTT.